This T cell receptor beta chain was retrieved from a study of cytotoxic CD8 clonotypes in ibrutinib-treated CLL. The CDR3 is 15 amino acids. V shed 2 bases and J 5 bases; nucleotides not matched to a gene: 8. Germline CDR1 is SGHKS and CDR2 is YYEKEE (reference sequence). Generated by immunoSEQ multiplex PCR, the TCRdb table keeps only in-frame clones and is missing some. The sample holds about 160,000 clones, under 85% seen once. Comment on this clone: No antigen is known for it.

General study findings and limits: Rising at ibrutinib response, clonality subsequently fell back toward baseline at progression. In comparison with age-matched healthy donors, baseline clonality was higher and tracked circulating CD8+ T-cell counts.

The chain couples TRBV5-5 to TRBJ1-2; TRBD1 agrees at 8 bases. This specimen consisted of PBMCs, obtained after 24 months of ibrutinib treatment. The TCR comes from a human donor with chronic lymphocytic leukemia. In DNA form, the CDR3 reads TGTGCCAGCAGCTTTGGTGGTGACAGGGGATATGGCTACACCTTC. Its translation: CASSFGGDRGYGYTF.